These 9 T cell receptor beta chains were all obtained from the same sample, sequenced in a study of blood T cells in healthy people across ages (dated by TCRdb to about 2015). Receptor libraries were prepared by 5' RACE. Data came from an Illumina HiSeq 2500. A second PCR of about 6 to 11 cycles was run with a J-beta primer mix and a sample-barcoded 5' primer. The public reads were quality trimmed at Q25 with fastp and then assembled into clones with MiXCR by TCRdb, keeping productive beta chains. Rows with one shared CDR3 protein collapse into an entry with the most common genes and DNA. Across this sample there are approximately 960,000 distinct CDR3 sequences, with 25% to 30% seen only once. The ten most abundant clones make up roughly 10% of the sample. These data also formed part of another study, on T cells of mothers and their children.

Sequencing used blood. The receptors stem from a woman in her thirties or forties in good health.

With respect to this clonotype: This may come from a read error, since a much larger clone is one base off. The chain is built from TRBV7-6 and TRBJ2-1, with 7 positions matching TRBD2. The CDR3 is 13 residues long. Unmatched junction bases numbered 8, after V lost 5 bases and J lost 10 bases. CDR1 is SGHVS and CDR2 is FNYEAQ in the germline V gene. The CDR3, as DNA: TGTGCCAGCAGCGAGGGACTACTCAAGGAGCAGTTCTTC. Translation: CASSEGLLKEQFF.

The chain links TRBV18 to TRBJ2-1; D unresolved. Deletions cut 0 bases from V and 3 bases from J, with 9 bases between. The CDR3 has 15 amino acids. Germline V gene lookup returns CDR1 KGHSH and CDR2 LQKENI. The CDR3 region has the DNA TGTGCCAGCTCACCACCGTCCCTGATCTACAATGAGCAGTTCTTC. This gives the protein CASSPPSLIYNEQFF.

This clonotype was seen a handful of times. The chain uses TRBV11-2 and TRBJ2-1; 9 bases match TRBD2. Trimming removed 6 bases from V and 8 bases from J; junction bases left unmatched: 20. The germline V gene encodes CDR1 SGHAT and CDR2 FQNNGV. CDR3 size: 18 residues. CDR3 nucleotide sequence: TGTGCCAGCAGAGTGCTTGGGGTAGGCGGGGGGGCCGACCATGAGCAGTTCTTC. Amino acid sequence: CASRVLGVGGGADHEQFF.

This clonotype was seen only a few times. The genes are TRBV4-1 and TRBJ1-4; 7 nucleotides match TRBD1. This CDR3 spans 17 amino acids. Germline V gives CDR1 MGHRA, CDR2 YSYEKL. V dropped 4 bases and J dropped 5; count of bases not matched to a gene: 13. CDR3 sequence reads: CASSRQGRGKINEKLFF. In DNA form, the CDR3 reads TGCGCCAGCAGCCGTCAAGGCAGGGGGAAGATAAATGAAAAACTGTTTTTT.

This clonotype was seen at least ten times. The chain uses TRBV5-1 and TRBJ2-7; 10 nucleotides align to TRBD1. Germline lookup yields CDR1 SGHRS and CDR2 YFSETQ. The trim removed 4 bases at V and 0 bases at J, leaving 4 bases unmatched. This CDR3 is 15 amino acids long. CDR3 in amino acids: CASSAGQGSSYEQYF. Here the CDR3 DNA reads TGCGCCAGCAGCGCGGGACAGGGGAGCTCCTACGAGCAGTACTTC.

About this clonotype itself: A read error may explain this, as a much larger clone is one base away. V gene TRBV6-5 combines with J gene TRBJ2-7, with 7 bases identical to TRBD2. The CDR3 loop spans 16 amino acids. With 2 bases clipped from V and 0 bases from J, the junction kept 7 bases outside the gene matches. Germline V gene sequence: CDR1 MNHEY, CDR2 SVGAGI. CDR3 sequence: CASSYGRGSRSYEQYF. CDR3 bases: TGTGCCAGCAGTTACGGACGCGGGAGCCGCTCCTACGAGCAGTACTTC.

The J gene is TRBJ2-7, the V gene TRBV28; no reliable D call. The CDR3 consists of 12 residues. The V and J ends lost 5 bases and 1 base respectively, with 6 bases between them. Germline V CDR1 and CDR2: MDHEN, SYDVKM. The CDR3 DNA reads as TGTGCCAGCAGTCAAATATCCTACGAGCAGTACTTC. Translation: CASSQISYEQYF. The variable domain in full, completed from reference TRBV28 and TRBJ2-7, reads DVKVTQSSRYLVKRTGEKVFLECVQDMDHENMFWYRQDPGLGLRLIYFSYDVKMKEKGDIPEGYSVSREKKERFSLILESASTNQTSMYLCASSQISYEQYFGPGTRLTVT.

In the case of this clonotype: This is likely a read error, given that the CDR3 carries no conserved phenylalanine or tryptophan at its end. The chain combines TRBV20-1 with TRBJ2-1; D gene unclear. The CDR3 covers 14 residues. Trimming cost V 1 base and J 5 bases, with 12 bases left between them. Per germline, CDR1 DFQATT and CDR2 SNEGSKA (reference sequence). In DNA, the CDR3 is TGCAGTGCTAGAGGGGCGCCACACAACAATGAGCAGTTCTGC. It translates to CSARGAPHNNEQFC.

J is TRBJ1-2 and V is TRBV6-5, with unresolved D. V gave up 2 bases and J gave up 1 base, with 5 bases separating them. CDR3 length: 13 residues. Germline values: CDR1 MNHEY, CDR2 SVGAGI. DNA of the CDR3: TGTGCCAGCAGTTACGCGTATAACTATGGCTACACCTTC. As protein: CASSYAYNYGYTF.